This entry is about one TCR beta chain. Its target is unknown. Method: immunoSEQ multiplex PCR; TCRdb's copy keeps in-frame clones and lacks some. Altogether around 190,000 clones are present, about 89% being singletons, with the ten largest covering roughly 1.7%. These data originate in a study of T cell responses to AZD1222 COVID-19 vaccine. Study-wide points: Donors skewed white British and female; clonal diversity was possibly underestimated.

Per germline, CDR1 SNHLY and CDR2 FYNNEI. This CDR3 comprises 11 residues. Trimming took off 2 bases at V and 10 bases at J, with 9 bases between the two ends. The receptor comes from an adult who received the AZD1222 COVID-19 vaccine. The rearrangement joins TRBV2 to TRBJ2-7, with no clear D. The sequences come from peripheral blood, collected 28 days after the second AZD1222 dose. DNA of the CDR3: TGTGCCAGCAGTGAAACCCAGAACCAGTACTTC. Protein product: CASSETQNQYF. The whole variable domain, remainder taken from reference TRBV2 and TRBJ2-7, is EPEVTQTPSHQVTQMGQEVILRCVPISNHLYFYWYRQILGQKVEFLVSFYNNEISEKSEIFDDQFSVERPDGSNFTLKIRSTKLEDSAMYFCASSETQNQYFGPGTRLTVT.